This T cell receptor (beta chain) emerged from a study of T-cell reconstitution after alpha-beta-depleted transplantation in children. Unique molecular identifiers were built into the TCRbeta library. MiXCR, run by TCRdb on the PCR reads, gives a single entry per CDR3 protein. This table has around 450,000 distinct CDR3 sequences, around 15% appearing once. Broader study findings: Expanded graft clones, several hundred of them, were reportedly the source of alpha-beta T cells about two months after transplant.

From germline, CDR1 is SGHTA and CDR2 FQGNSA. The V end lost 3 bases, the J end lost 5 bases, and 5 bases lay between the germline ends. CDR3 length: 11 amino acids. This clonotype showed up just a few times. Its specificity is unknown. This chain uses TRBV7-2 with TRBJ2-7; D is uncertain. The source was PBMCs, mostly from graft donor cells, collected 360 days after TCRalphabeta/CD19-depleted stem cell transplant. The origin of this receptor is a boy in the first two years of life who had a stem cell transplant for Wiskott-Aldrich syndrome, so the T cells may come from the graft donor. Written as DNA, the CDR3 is TGTGCCAGCAGCTTCCGAAACGAGCAGTACTTC. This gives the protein CASSFRNEQYF.